The source of this T cell receptor beta chain is a study of T cell changes during pregnancy in multiple sclerosis. TCRdb's table, derived via immunoSEQ multiplex PCR, lists solely in-frame clones and lacks some. The table lists about 79,000 clones, 93% of them singletons. CDR1 and CDR2 (germline): LGHNA, YNFKEQ. CDR3 length: 13 amino acids. V shed 3 bases and J shed 5 bases, with 10 bases lying between them. V gene TRBV4-2 combines with J gene TRBJ2-5; tentative D call: TRBD2 (5 bases). Sequencing used peripheral blood, obtained in the second trimester of pregnancy. This clonotype was obtained from a female donor in good health, enrolled as a control in a pregnancy study. The CDR3, as DNA: TGTGCCAGCAGCCAGGTTCGAGGGGAGACCCAGTACTTC. As protein: CASSQVRGETQYF.